This TCR beta chain was obtained from a study of blood T cell repertoires in COVID-19. There are 19 residues in the CDR3. V was pared by 0 bases and J by 2 bases, with 23 bases between. Some clones are missing from TCRdb's copy, which holds only in-frame ones; the method was immunoSEQ multiplex PCR. The table has 380,000 or so clones, roughly 90% seen once. Sequencing was performed on PBMCs or T cells enriched from blood (not recorded which). The V call is TRBV23-1, the J call TRBJ2-7, with D possibly matching TRBD1 (5 bases). TRBV23-1 is assigned to the ORF class and has an uncertain function. The receptor was derived from a woman aged 40 to 49 with acute COVID-19. The CDR3 bases are TGCGCCAGCAGTCAATCGATTCTTGGAGACAGTCAAACCCCCTACGAGCAGTACTTC. Translation gives CASSQSILGDSQTPYEQYF.